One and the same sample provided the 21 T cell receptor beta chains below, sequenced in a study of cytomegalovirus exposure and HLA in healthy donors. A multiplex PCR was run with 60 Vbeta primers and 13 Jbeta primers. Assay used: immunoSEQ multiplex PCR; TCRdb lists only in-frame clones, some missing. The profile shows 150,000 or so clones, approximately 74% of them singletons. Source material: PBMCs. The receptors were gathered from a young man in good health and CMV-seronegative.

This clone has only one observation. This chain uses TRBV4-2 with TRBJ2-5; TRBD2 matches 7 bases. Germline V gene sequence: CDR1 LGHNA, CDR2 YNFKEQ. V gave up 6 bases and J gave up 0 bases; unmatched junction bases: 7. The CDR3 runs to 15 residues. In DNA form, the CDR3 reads TGTGCCAGCAGTCTCCCCGGGGGGTACCAAGAGACCCAGTACTTC. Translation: CASSLPGGYQETQYF.

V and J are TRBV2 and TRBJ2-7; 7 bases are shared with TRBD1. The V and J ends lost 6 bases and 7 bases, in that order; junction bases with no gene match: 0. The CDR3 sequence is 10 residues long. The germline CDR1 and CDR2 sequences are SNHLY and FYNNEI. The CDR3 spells CASRDREQYF. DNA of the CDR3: TGTGCCAGCAGGGACAGGGAGCAGTACTTC.

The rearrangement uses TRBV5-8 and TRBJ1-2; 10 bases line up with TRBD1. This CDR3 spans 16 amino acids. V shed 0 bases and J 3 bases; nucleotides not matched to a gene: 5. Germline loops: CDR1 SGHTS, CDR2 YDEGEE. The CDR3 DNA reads TGTGCCAGCAGCTTGGCCAAGGACAGGGGGGACTATGGCTACACCTTC. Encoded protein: CASSLAKDRGDYGYTF.

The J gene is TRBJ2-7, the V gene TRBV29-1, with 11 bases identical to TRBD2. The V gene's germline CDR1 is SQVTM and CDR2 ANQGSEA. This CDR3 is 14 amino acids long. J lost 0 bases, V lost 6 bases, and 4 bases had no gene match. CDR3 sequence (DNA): TGCAGCGTGCGACTAGCGGGGAGCTCCTACGAGCAGTACTTC. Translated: CSVRLAGSSYEQYF.

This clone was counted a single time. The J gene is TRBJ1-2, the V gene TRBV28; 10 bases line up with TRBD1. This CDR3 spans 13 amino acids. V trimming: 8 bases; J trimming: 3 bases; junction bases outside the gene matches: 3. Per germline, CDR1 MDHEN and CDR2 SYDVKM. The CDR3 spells CASYDRGHYGYTF. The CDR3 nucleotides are TGTGCCAGCTACGACAGGGGGCACTATGGCTACACCTTC.

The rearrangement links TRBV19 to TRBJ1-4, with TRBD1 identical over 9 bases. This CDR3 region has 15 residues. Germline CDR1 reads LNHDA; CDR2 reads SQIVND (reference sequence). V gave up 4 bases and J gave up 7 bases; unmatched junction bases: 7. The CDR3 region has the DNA TGTGCCAGTAGTACCGGGACAGGGTGGGCTGAAAAACTGTTTTTT. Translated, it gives CASSTGTGWAEKLFF. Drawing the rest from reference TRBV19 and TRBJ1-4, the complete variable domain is DGGITQSPKYLFRKEGQNVTLSCEQNLNHDAMYWYRQDPGQGLRLIYYSQIVNDFQKGDIAEGYSVSREKKESFPLTVTSAQKNPTAFYLCASSTGTGWAEKLFFGSGTQLSVL.

CDR3 residues: CASSLGSSYNEQFF. The CDR3 DNA reads as TGTGCCAGCAGCTTGGGCAGTTCCTACAATGAGCAGTTCTTC. V gene TRBV5-6 combines with J gene TRBJ2-1, with D unresolved. The V end lost 0 bases, the J end lost 1 base, and 5 bases lay between the germline ends. The germline gives CDR1 SGHDT, CDR2 YYEEEE. The CDR3 is 14 amino acids.

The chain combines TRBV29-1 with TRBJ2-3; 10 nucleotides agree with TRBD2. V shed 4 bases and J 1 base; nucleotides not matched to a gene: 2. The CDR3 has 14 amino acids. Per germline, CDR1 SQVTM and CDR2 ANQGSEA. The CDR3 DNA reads TGCAGCGTTGTAGGACTAGCGGGCACAGATACGCAGTATTTT. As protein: CSVVGLAGTDTQYF.

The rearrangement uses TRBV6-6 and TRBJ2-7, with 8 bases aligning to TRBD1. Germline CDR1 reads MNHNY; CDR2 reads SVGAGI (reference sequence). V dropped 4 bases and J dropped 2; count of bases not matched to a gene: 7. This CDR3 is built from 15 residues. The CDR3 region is CASSWGQDVTYEQYF. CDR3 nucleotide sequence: TGTGCCAGCAGTTGGGGACAGGACGTAACCTACGAGCAGTACTTC.

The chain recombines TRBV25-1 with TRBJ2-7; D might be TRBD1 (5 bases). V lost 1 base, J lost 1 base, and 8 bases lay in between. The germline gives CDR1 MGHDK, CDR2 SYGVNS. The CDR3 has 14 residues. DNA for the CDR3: TGTGCCAGCAGTGAATTAGGGGTATCCTACGAGCAGTACTTC. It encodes CASSELGVSYEQYF.

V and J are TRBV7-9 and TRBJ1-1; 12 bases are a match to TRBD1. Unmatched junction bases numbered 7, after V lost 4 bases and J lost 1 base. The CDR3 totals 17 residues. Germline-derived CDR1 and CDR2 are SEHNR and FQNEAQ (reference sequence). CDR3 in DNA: TGTGCCAGCAGCTCCCGGGACAGGGGGCAAAGGAACACTGAAGCTTTCTTT. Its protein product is CASSSRDRGQRNTEAFF.

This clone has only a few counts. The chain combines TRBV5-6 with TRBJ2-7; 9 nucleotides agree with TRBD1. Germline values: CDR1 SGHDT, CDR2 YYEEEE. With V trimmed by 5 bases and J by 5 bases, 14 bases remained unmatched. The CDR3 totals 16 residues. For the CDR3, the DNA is TGTGCCAGCAGGGACTCCGGGACAGGGTTCATCGACGAGCAGTACTTC. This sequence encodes CASRDSGTGFIDEQYF.

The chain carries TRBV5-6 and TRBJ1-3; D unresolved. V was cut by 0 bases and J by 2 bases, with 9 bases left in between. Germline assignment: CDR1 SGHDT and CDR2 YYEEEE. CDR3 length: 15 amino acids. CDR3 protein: CASSLVGSAGNTIYF. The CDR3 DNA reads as TGTGCCAGCAGCTTGGTCGGGTCTGCTGGAAACACCATATATTTT.

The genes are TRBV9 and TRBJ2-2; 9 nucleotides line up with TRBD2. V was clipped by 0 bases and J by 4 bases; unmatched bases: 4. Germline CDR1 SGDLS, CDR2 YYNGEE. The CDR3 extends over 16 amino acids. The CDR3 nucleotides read TGTGCCAGCAGCGTAGTAGCGGGGGCCCTCACCGGGGAGCTGTTTTTT. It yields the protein CASSVVAGALTGELFF.

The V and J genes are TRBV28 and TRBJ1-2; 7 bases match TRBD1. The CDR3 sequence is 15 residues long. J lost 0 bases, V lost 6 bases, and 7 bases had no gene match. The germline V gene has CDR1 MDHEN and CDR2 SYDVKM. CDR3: CASRPQGTANYGYTF. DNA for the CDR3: TGTGCCAGCAGGCCACAGGGGACCGCTAACTATGGCTACACCTTC.

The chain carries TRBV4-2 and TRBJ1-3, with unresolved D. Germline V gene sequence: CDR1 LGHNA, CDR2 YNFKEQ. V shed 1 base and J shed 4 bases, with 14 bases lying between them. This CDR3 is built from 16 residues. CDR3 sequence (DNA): TGTGCCAGCAGCCAAGGTTTGAGGGCAGGAGGAAACACCATATATTTT. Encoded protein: CASSQGLRAGGNTIYF.

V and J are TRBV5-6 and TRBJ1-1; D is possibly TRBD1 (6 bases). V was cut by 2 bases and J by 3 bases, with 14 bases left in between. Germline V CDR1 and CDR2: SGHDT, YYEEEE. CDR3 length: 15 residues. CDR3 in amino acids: CASSLGGGPDTEAFF. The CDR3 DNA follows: TGTGCCAGCAGCTTAGGGGGGGGCCCGGACACTGAAGCTTTCTTT. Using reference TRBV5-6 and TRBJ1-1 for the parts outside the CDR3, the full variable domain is DAGVTQSPTHLIKTRGQQVTLRCSPKSGHDTVSWYQQALGQGPQFIFQYYEEEERQRGNFPDRFSGHQFPNYSSELNVNALLLGDSALYLCASSLGGGPDTEAFFGQGTRLTVV.

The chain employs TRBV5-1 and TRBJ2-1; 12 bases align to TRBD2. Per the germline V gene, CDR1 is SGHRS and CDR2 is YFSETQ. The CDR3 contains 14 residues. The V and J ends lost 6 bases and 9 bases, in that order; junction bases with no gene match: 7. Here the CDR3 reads CASKGLAGPGEQFF. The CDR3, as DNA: TGCGCCAGCAAGGGACTAGCGGGTCCAGGTGAGCAGTTCTTC.

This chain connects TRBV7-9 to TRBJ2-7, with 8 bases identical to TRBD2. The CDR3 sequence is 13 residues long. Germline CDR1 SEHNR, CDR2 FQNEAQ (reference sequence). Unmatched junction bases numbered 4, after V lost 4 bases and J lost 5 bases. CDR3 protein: CASSSRGADEQYF. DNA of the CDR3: TGTGCCAGCAGCTCGCGGGGGGCGGACGAGCAGTACTTC.

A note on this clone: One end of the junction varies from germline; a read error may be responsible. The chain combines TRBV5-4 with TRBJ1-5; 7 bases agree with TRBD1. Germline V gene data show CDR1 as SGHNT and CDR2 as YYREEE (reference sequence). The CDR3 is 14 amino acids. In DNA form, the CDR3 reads TGTGCCAGCAGCGTACAGGGGACGGATCAGCCCCAGAATTTT. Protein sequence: CASSVQGTDQPQNF.

Here the CDR3 DNA reads TGTGCCAGCAGCTTACAGGGTATCGCTGAAGCTTTCTTT. This codes for CASSLQGIAEAFF. The rearrangement links TRBV7-9 to TRBJ1-1; D might be TRBD1 (5 bases). Germline V gives CDR1 SEHNR, CDR2 FQNEAQ (reference sequence). This CDR3 contains 13 residues. Between the trimmed V and J ends, which lost 2 bases and 6 bases, there was a span of 10 bases.